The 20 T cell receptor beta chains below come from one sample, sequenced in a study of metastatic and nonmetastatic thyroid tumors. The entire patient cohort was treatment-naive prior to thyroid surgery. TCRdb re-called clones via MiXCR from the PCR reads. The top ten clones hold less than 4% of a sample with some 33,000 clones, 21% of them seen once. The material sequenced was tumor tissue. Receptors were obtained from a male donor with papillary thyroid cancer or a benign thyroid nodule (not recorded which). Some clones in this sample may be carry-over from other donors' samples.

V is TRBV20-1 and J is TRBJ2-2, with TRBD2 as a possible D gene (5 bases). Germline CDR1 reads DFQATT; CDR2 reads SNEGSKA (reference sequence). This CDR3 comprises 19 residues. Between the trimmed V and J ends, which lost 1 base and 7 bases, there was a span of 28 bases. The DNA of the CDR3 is TGCAGTGCTAGAGTTCCCCCGGGCGGGCGGCAGGCACGGAACGGGGAGCTGTTTTTT. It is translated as CSARVPPGGRQARNGELFF.

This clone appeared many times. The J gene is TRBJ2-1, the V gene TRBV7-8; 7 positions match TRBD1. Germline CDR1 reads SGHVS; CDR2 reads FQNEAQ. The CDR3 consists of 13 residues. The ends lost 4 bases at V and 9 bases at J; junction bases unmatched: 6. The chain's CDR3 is CASSSRQGGEQFF. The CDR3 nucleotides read TGTGCCAGCAGCTCAAGACAGGGTGGTGAGCAGTTCTTC. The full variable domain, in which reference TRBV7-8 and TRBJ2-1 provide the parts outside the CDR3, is GAGVSQSPRYKVAKRGQDVALRCDPISGHVSLFWYQQALGQGPEFLTYFQNEAQLDKSGLPSDRFFAERPEGSVSTLKIQRTQQEDSAVYLCASSSRQGGEQFFGPGTRLTVL.

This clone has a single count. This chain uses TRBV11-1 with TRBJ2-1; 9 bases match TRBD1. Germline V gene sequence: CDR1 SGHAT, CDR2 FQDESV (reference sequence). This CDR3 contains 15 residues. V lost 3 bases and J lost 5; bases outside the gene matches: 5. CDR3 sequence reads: CASSFGTGSHNEQFF. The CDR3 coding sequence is TGTGCCAGCAGCTTCGGGACAGGGAGTCACAATGAGCAGTTCTTC. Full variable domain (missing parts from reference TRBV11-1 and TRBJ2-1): EAEVAQSPRYKITEKSQAVAFWCDPISGHATLYWYRQILGQGPELLVQFQDESVVDDSQLPKDRFSAERLKGVDSTLKIQPAELGDSAMYLCASSFGTGSHNEQFFGPGTRLTVL.

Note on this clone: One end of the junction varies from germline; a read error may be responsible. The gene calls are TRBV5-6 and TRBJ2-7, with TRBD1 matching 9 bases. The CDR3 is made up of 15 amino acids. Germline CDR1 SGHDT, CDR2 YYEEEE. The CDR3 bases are TGTGCCAGCATCTTGTTGAGACAGGGGGGCCTAGAGCAGTACTTT. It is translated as CASILLRQGGLEQYF.

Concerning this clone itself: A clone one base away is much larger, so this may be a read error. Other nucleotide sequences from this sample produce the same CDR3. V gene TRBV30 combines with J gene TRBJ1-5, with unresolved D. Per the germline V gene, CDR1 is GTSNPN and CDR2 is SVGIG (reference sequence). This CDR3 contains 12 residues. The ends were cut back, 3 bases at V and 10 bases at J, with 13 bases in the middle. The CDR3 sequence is CAWSYRRGPQHF. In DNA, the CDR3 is TGTGCCTGGAGCTATAGACGGGGTCCCCAGCATTTT.

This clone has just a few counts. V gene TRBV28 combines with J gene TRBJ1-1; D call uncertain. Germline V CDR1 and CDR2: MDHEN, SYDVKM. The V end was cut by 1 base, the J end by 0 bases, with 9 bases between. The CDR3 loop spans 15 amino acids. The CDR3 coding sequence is TGTGCCAGCAGTTTATTGCCCTACATGAACACTGAAGCTTTCTTT. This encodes CASSLLPYMNTEAFF.

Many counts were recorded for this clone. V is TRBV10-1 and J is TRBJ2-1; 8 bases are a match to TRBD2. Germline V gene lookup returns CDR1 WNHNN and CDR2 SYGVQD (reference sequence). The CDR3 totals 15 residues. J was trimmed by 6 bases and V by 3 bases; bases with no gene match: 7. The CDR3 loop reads CASSDFGRAFNEQFF. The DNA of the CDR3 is TGCGCCAGCAGTGACTTCGGGAGGGCATTCAATGAGCAGTTCTTC.

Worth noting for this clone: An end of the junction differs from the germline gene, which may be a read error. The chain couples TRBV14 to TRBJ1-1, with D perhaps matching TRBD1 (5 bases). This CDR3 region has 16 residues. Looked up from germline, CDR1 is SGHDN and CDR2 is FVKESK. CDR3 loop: CASNHTAGQRHTEAFF. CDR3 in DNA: TGTGCCAGCAACCATACTGCCGGACAACGGCACACCGAAGCTTTCTTT.

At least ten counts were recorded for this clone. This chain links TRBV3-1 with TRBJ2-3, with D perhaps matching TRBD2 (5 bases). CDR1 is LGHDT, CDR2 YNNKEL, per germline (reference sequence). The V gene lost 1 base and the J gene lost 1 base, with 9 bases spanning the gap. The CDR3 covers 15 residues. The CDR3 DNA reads TGTGCCAGCAGCCAAGGGGGAGCCCGCACAGATACGCAGTATTTT. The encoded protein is CASSQGGARTDTQYF.

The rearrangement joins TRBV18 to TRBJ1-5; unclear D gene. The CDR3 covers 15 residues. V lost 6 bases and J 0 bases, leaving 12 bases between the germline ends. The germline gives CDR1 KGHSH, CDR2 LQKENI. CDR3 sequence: CASSRDTYSNQPQHF. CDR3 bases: TGTGCCAGCTCCCGTGACACGTATAGCAATCAGCCCCAGCATTTT.

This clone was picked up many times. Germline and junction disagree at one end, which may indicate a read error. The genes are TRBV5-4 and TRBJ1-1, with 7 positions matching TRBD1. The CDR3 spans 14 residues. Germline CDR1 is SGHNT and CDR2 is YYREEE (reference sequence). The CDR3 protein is CASSRGHQNTETFF. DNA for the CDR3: TGTGCCAGCAGCAGGGGGCACCAGAACACTGAAACTTTCTTT.

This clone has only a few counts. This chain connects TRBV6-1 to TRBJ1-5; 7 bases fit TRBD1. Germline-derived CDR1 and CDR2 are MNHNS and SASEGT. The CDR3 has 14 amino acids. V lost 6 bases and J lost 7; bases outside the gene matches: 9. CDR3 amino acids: CASRDPGQVQPQHF. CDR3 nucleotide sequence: TGTGCCAGCAGAGACCCTGGACAGGTGCAGCCCCAGCATTTT.

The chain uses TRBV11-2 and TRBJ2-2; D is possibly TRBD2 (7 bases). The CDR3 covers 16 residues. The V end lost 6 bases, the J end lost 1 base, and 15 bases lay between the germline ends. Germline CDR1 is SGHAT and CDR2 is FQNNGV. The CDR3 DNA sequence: TGTGCCAGCAGTTTTAAGGGGGGGCGGAACACCGGGGAGCTGTTTTTT. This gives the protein CASSFKGGRNTGELFF.

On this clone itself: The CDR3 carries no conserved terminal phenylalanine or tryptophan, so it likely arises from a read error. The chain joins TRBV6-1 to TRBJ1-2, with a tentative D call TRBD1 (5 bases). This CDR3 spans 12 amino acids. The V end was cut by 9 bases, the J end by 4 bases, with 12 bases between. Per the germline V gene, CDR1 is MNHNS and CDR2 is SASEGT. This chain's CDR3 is CARRGLGYGYTS. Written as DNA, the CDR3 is TGTGCCAGAAGGGGACTTGGCTATGGCTACACCTCC.

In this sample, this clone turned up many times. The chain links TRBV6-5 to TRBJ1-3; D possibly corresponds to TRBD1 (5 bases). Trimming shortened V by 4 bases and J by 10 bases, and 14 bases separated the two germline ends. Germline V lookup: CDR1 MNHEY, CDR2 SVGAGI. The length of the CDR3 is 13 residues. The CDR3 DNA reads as TGTGCCAGCAGTTCCGTGGGGGGAAGAACCATATATTTT. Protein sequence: CASSSVGGRTIYF.

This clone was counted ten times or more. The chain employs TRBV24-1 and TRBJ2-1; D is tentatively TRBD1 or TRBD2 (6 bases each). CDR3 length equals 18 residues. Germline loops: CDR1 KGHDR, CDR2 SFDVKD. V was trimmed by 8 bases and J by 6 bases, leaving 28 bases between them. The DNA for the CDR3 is TGTGCCACCAAGCAAAGCCCGGGGCCTGGCGGAGGGGGCAATGAGCAGTTCTTC. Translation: CATKQSPGPGGGGNEQFF.

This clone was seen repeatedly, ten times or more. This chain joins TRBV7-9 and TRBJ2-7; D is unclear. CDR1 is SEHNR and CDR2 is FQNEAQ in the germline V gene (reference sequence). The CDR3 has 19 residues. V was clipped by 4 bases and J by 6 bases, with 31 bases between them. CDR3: CASSWCPYSARSLPVEQYF. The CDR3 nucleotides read TGTGCCAGCAGCTGGTGTCCTTATTCAGCCCGAAGCTTACCGGTCGAGCAGTACTTC.

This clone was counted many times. The CDR3 bases are TGCGCCAGCAGCCCAGGGGTTAGTTACAATGAGCAGTTCTTC. Translated, it gives CASSPGVSYNEQFF. This chain uses TRBV4-3 with TRBJ2-1; D is possibly TRBD1 (6 bases). V lost 4 bases and J 4 bases, leaving 11 bases between the germline ends. Germline CDR1 reads LGHNA; CDR2 reads YSLEER. The CDR3 has 14 amino acids.

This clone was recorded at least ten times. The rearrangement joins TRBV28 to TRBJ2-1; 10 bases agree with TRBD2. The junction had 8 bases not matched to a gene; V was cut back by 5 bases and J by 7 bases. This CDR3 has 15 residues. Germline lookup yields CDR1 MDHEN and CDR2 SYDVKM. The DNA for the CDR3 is TGTGCCAGCAGTGGGAGCGGGAGGGCCATTAATGAGCAGTTCTTC. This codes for CASSGSGRAINEQFF.

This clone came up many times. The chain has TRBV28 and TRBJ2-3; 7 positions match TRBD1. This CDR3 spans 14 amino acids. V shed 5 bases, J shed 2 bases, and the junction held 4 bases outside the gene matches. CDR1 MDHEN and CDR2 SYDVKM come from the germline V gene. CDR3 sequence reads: CASSQTGSTDTQYF. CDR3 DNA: TGTGCCAGCAGTCAGACAGGGTCCACAGATACGCAGTATTTT.